This T cell receptor beta chain derives from a study of STAT3 mutations in large granular lymphocyte leukemia (dated by TCRdb to the late 2010s). Looking at the study overall: About half of the T-LGLL patients who underwent longitudinal sequencing carried canonical activating STAT3 mutations. Over half of the T-LGLL patients were given one or more immunosuppressive therapy regimens, and around two fifths of the treated patients had a hematologic response. Patients with T-cell large granular lymphocyte leukemia underwent serial deep sequencing of TCRbeta CDR3 and STAT3 to reconstruct clonal hierarchy and dynamics. From an initial cohort of some 210 LGL patients, roughly 19 representative T-LGLL cases were chosen for longitudinal sequencing of TCRbeta and STAT3. A couple of patients with natural killer LGL leukemia were also sequenced longitudinally as controls within the study. Patients were sequenced at 4 time points on average, with the number of samplings per patient ranging from 2 to 8. Summary of the overall study and its limitations: At least one immunodominant TCRbeta clonotype was present in every T-LGLL patient, and multiple immunodominant subclonotypes appeared in about half of the T-LGLL patients. Because no samples were available when a clone first appeared, clonal expansion had to be inferred from samplings taken at other points. In several patients, dominant TCR clone burden exceeded STAT3 mutant burden, suggesting STAT3 mutation arose secondarily within a pre-expanded clone. Linking therapy response to changes in TCR clonal burden was complicated by variable intervals between samplings and by differing treatment regimens. Persisting codominant clonotypes in some patients meant a small but highly pathogenic clone may have been missed. TCR clonotype switching after therapy was observed in about 30% of the 18 patients, and all newly emerging clones were found to be STAT3 wild type.

The CDR3 numbers 16 residues from cysteine through phenylalanine. The CDR3 DNA has 48 bases and is translated from base 1. Reading the germline V gene (reference sequence) gives CDR1 GTSNPN and CDR2 SVGIG. Unmatched junction bases come to 8, with V trimmed by 1 base and J by 2 bases. Notes on this clone: No antigen is known for it. No quality values exist for individual bases; no much larger clone is one base distant.

The same DNA, extracted from blood mononuclear cells, served for both the TCR sequencing and the STAT3 sequencing. TCRbeta libraries were sequenced on an Illumina MiSeq, and an average of about 41,000 productive templates per sample was obtained. Using multiplex PCR amplification, the immunoSEQ assay generated the TCRbeta CDR3 libraries. As for the original processing: Repertoire diversity was calculated as previously defined, with values near 0 taken to indicate extremely monoclonal samples. Drawn from immuneACCESS, this table holds only the in-frame rearrangements with V and J called that TCRdb kept. Clones are partly lost; checked studies trace under half to an unresolved V gene and leave the rest unexplained. V and J calls and clone size are copied from that table; D and trimming were computed from the DNA. The sample table lists around 5,400 clones, roughly 94% of them with a count of one. Of the sample, around a third falls within the top ten clones.

The TCR was taken from a man in his 60s with T-cell large granular lymphocyte leukemia. Some clones in this sample may be carry-over from other donors' samples. The age is the age at diagnosis. Material: peripheral blood mononuclear cells. The rearrangement joined TRBV30 to TRBJ1-1; TRBD1 aligns with 9 central bases. The bases read TGTGCCTGGAGTGGGGGACAGGGTGGCCAAAACACTGAAGCTTTCTTT. Its protein is CAWSGGQGGQNTEAFF.